Given below is one TCR beta chain in context. Its specificity is unknown. As originally analysed: In the immunoSEQ data, sequences were junction-only and lacked quality scores, so filtering differed. TCRdb's table, derived via immunoSEQ multiplex PCR, lists solely in-frame clones and lacks some. D and trimming were read from the DNA, whereas the V and J calls and clone size are those reported in that table. The data hold over 2,000,000 clones, with about 93% observed a single time. These data are taken from a study of shared clonotypes between healthy human individuals. Study context: Each donor's CD8 memory used one plate, CD8 naive two, each CD4 subset three. General observations from the study: Relative to clonotypes present in all four donors, those not shared had lower generation probabilities. Clonotype sharing among donors likely depends on sequencing depth.

The naive CD8 fraction comprised CD45RO-negative cells positively selected for CCR7 and excluded terminally differentiated effector memory CD45RA+ cells. The ends were cut back, 7 bases at V and 5 bases at J, with 8 bases in the middle. CDR3 size: 11 residues. Germline CDR1 SQVTM, CDR2 ANQGSEA. Material for sequencing was naive CD8+ T cells from PBMCs. This rearrangement joins TRBV29-1 to TRBJ2-2, with a possible D match to TRBD2 (6 bases). The sequence was obtained from a man younger than 30 in good health. Some clones in this sample may be carry-over from other donors' samples. The CDR3 loop is CSAEGTGELFF. DNA for the CDR3: TGCAGCGCGGAGGGAACCGGGGAGCTGTTTTTT.